The clone carrying this TCR beta chain was recorded at least ten times. Its antigen remains unidentified. The sample is drawn from a study of molecular identifiers for immune sequencing clone quantification. General study findings and limits: Beyond 20 RNA copies, clones held over 98% of effector molecules, compared with under 1% in naive cells.

The V end lost 8 bases, the J end lost 4 bases, and 15 bases lay between the germline ends. Germline CDR1 is LNHDA and CDR2 is SQIVND (reference sequence). This CDR3 has 14 residues. The bulk TCR libraries were made with methods described before and with listed TCR primers. MiXCR, applied by TCRdb to the PCR reads, yields one record per CDR3 protein. Here the sample spans about 630,000 distinct CDR3 sequences, about 25% being singletons. The J gene is TRBJ2-1, the V gene TRBV19, with D possibly TRBD2 on 6 matching bases. The sequence came from a human donor in good health. Some libraries in this study had Jurkat cell RNA spiked in. The specimen was naive CD8+ T cells from blood, with Jurkat cell RNA spiked in. Described subset: FACS-sorted CD8+CD4-CCR7+CD45RA+ naive T cells. CDR3 in DNA: TGTGCCAGTTCTCCTCTAGCGAAATACAATGAGCAGTTCTTC. This gives the protein CASSPLAKYNEQFF.